What follows are 22 T cell receptor beta chains derived from one specimen sequenced in a study of blood T cell repertoires in COVID-19. Libraries were prepared by immunoSEQ multiplex PCR; TCRdb keeps only in-frame clonotypes and omits some of them. The sample includes about 400,000 clones, around 90% of them seen just once. Sequenced material: PBMCs or T cells enriched from blood (not recorded which). Every receptor here comes from a woman aged 40 to 50 with acute COVID-19.

V gene TRBV14 combines with J gene TRBJ1-1; D is unclear. The CDR3 runs 12 residues. V was clipped by 4 bases and J by 2 bases, with 5 bases between them. Per germline, CDR1 SGHDN and CDR2 FVKESK. The CDR3 nucleotides are TGTGCCAGCAGCCGGACTAACACTGAAGCTTTCTTT. This translates into CASSRTNTEAFF.

The chain is built from TRBV27 and TRBJ1-1, with TRBD1 as a possible D gene (5 bases). This CDR3 is 13 amino acids long. V lost 5 bases and J lost 4, with 11 bases in between. Per the germline V gene, CDR1 is MNHEY and CDR2 is SMNVEV (reference sequence). CDR3 sequence: CASSHGGGTEAFF. For the CDR3, the DNA is TGTGCCAGCAGTCACGGCGGGGGCACTGAAGCTTTCTTT.

The rearrangement joins TRBV24-1 to TRBJ2-2, with 9 bases fitting TRBD1. With V trimmed by 4 bases and J by 6 bases, 8 bases remained unmatched. This CDR3 region has 16 residues. Germline V lookup: CDR1 KGHDR, CDR2 SFDVKD. CDR3 DNA sequence: TGTGCCACCAGTGACCCCGGGACAGGGAGTCCCGGGGAGCTGTTTTTT. Its translation: CATSDPGTGSPGELFF.

Written as DNA, the CDR3 is TGTGCCAGCAGCTTGACTGCGAGGGTCTATGGCTACACCTTC. Translated: CASSLTARVYGYTF. V usage is TRBV7-9 and J usage is TRBJ1-2; D is ambiguous. The length of the CDR3 is 14 residues. The germline V gene has CDR1 SEHNR and CDR2 FQNEAQ (reference sequence). V lost 3 bases and J lost 4, with 12 bases in between.

The chain links TRBV4-1 to TRBJ1-2; D not resolved. Trimming removed 5 bases at V and 0 bases at J, with 7 bases between. The CDR3 has 13 amino acids. Germline V gene lookup returns CDR1 MGHRA and CDR2 YSYEKL. CDR3 sequence (DNA): TGCGCCAGCAGCACTACGCCTAACTATGGCTACACCTTC. Its protein is CASSTTPNYGYTF.

The chain carries TRBV7-2 and TRBJ2-7, with D possibly TRBD1 on 6 matching bases. V lost 4 bases, J lost 9 bases, and 16 bases lay in between. Germline loops: CDR1 SGHTA, CDR2 FQGNSA. This CDR3 comprises 13 residues. In DNA form, the CDR3 reads TGTGCCAGCAGCTCCTCCCGGACAGTTATGCAGTACTTC. Translation: CASSSSRTVMQYF.

This chain links TRBV6-1 with TRBJ2-2; 9 bases align to TRBD1. Unmatched junction bases numbered 8, after V lost 4 bases and J lost 2 bases. The CDR3 has 17 residues. Per the germline V gene, CDR1 is MNHNS and CDR2 is SASEGT. CDR3 amino acids: CASSVEPGQGNTGELFF. The DNA for the CDR3 is TGTGCCAGCAGTGTAGAACCGGGACAGGGTAACACCGGGGAGCTGTTTTTT.

Comments on this clone: The sample holds other DNA sequences that translate to the same CDR3. The CDR3 reads CAWSVQGDQPQHF. The CDR3 bases are TGTGCCTGGAGTGTACAGGGGGATCAGCCCCAGCATTTT. The chain joins TRBV30 to TRBJ1-5; 8 bases are shared with TRBD1. V was clipped by 0 bases and J by 5 bases; unmatched bases: 0. Germline V CDR1 and CDR2: GTSNPN, SVGIG (reference sequence). This CDR3 region has 13 residues.

The genes are TRBV27 and TRBJ1-1; the D is unclear. V lost 6 bases and J lost 3, with 11 bases in between. Per the germline V gene, CDR1 is MNHEY and CDR2 is SMNVEV (reference sequence). This CDR3 contains 13 residues. CDR3 in DNA: TGTGCCAGCAGACGCCTGGGCGACACTGAAGCTTTCTTT. This gives the protein CASRRLGDTEAFF.

The chain has TRBV2 and TRBJ1-1, with 10 bases fitting TRBD1. Germline values: CDR1 SNHLY, CDR2 FYNNEI. The CDR3 sequence is 12 residues long. V gave up 6 bases and J gave up 11 bases; unmatched junction bases: 6. CDR3 region: CASSADRGMAFF. CDR3 DNA: TGTGCCAGCAGCGCGGACAGGGGGATGGCTTTCTTT.

Remarks on this clone: Other nucleotide sequences from this sample produce the same CDR3. The chain carries TRBV15 and TRBJ2-7; D is ambiguous. V was trimmed by 0 bases and J by 3 bases, leaving 6 bases between them. CDR1 is LNHNV and CDR2 is YYDKDF in the germline V gene (reference sequence). CDR3 length: 13 amino acids. The CDR3 is CATSRDRSYEQYF. DNA of the CDR3: TGTGCCACCAGCAGAGATCGGAGCTACGAGCAGTACTTC.

CDR3 in amino acids: CASSYSQGNNSPLHF. The CDR3 coding sequence is TGTGCCAGCAGTTACTCACAGGGGAATAATTCACCCCTCCACTTT. The chain carries TRBV6-5 and TRBJ1-6; 7 nucleotides align to TRBD1. V lost 0 bases, J lost 5 bases, and 1 base stayed unmatched. Germline V gives CDR1 MNHEY, CDR2 SVGAGI. The CDR3 covers 15 residues.

The chain joins TRBV6-5 to TRBJ1-2; D is ambiguous. Germline V lookup: CDR1 MNHEY, CDR2 SVGAGI. CDR3 length: 15 amino acids. Trimming shortened V by 0 bases and J by 4 bases, and 12 bases separated the two germline ends. CDR3 region: CASSYSGGLSYGYTF. The CDR3 DNA is TGTGCCAGCAGTTACTCGGGAGGGTTGTCCTATGGCTACACCTTC.

The chain combines TRBV6-5 with TRBJ1-1; D not certain. Trimming cost V 2 bases and J 5 bases, with 9 bases left between them. The CDR3 is 13 residues long. Germline assignment: CDR1 MNHEY and CDR2 SVGAGI. The CDR3 coding sequence is TGTGCCAGCAGTTACCCAACGGGGACTGAAGCTTTCTTT. This gives the protein CASSYPTGTEAFF.

This clone was picked up one time. The rearrangement joins TRBV11-2 to TRBJ1-1; 8 bases map to TRBD1. The CDR3 spans 15 residues. Losses at the gene ends were 5 bases for V and 4 bases for J; bases not matched to a gene: 9. CDR1 is SGHAT and CDR2 is FQNNGV in the germline V gene. CDR3 sequence: CASSPTQGAVTEAFF. The CDR3 DNA follows: TGTGCCAGCAGCCCTACTCAGGGGGCCGTCACTGAAGCTTTCTTT.

The chain couples TRBV29-1 to TRBJ1-1, with 7 bases that match TRBD1. The CDR3 sequence is 11 residues long. CDR1 and CDR2 from the germline V gene are SQVTM and ANQGSEA. The CDR3 DNA sequence: TGCAAGCCAACAGGGGTCGCTGAAGCTTTCTTT. It codes for CKPTGVAEAFF. The full variable domain, its missing parts supplied by reference TRBV29-1 and TRBJ1-1, is SAVISQKPSRDICQRGTSLTIQCQVDSQVTMMFWYRQQPGQSLTLIATANQGSEATYESGFVIDKFPISRPNLTFSTLTVSNMSPEDSSIYLCKPTGVAEAFFGQGTRLTVV.

J is TRBJ2-7 and V is TRBV15, with 8 bases aligning to TRBD1. There are 14 residues in the CDR3. Germline V gene sequence: CDR1 LNHNV, CDR2 YYDKDF (reference sequence). With V trimmed by 5 bases and J by 4 bases, 7 bases remained unmatched. CDR3 amino acids: CATSVGTGSYEQYF. The CDR3 DNA reads TGTGCCACCAGCGTAGGGACAGGATCATACGAGCAGTACTTC.

The V gene is TRBV19, the J gene TRBJ1-3; D is undetermined. The V end lost 4 bases, the J end lost 7 bases, and 11 bases lay between the germline ends. The CDR3 has 13 residues. Germline CDR1 and CDR2: LNHDA and SQIVND (reference sequence). This CDR3 is CASSSKHGNTIYF. The CDR3 region has the DNA TGTGCCAGTAGTAGCAAACACGGGAACACCATATATTTT.

The CDR3 bases are TGTGCCACGGGGACAGAGACCTACGAGCAGTACTTC. Translated, it gives CATGTETYEQYF. This sequence joins TRBV19 and TRBJ2-7, with TRBD1 matching 7 bases. Germline V gene sequence: CDR1 LNHDA, CDR2 SQIVND (reference sequence). The length of the CDR3 is 12 residues. J lost 2 bases, V lost 10 bases, and 5 bases had no gene match.

This chain uses TRBV3-1 (or the pseudogene TRBV3-2) with TRBJ2-7, with D possibly being TRBD1 (6 bases). Per germline, CDR1 LGHDT and CDR2 YNNKEL (reference sequence). The germline V and J ends were trimmed by 1 base and 3 bases, with 16 bases remaining between them. There are 16 residues in the CDR3. CDR3 nucleotide sequence: TGTGCCAGCAGCCAAGGTTCGGACAGCCTCCACTACGAGCAGTACTTC. The encoded protein is CASSQGSDSLHYEQYF.

The chain joins TRBV19 to TRBJ1-6; 11 bases align to TRBD1. The germline gives CDR1 LNHDA, CDR2 SQIVND (reference sequence). There are 17 residues in the CDR3. V shed 4 bases, J shed 6 bases, and the junction held 8 bases outside the gene matches. Here the CDR3 DNA reads TGTGCCAGTAGTACACCGACCGGGACAGGGGGTAATTCACCCCTCCACTTT. This translates into CASSTPTGTGGNSPLHF.

The chain couples TRBV30 to TRBJ2-5; 11 nucleotides match TRBD2. This CDR3 region has 15 residues. V shed 4 bases, J shed 5 bases, and the junction held 9 bases outside the gene matches. The V gene's germline CDR1 is GTSNPN and CDR2 SVGIG (reference sequence). CDR3 amino acids: CAWKLAGARRETQYF. Written as DNA, the CDR3 is TGTGCCTGGAAACTAGCGGGGGCCCGGCGGGAGACCCAGTACTTC.